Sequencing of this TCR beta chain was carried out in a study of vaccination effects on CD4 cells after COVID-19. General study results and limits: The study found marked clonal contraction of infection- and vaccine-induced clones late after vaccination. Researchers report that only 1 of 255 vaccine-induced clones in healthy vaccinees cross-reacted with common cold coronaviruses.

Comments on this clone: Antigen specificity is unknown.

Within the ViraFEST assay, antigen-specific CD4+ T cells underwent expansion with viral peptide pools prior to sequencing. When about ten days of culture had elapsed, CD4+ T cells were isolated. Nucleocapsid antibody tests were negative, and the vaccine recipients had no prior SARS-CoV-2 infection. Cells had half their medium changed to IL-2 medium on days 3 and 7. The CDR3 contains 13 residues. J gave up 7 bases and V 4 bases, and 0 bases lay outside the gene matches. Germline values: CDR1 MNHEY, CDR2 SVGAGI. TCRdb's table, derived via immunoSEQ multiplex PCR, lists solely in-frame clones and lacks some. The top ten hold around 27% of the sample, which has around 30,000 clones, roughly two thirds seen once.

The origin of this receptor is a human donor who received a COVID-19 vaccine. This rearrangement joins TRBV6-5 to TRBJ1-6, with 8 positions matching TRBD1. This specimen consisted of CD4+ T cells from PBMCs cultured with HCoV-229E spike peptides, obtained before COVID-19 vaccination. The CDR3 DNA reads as TGTGCCAGCAGTTGGGACAGGAATTCACCCCTCCACTTT. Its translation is CASSWDRNSPLHF.